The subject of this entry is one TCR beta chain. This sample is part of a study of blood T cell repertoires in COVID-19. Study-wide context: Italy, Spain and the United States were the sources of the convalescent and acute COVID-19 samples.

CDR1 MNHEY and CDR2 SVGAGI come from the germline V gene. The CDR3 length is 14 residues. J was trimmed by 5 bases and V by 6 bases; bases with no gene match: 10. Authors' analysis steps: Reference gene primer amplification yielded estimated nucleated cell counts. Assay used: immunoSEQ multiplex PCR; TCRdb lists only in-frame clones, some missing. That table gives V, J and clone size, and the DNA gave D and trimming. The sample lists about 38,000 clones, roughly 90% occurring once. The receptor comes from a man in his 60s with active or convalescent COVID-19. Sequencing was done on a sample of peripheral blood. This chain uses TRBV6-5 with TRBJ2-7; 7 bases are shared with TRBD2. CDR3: CASSRDYPVNEQYF. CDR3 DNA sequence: TGTGCCAGCAGCCGGGACTACCCAGTCAACGAGCAGTACTTC.